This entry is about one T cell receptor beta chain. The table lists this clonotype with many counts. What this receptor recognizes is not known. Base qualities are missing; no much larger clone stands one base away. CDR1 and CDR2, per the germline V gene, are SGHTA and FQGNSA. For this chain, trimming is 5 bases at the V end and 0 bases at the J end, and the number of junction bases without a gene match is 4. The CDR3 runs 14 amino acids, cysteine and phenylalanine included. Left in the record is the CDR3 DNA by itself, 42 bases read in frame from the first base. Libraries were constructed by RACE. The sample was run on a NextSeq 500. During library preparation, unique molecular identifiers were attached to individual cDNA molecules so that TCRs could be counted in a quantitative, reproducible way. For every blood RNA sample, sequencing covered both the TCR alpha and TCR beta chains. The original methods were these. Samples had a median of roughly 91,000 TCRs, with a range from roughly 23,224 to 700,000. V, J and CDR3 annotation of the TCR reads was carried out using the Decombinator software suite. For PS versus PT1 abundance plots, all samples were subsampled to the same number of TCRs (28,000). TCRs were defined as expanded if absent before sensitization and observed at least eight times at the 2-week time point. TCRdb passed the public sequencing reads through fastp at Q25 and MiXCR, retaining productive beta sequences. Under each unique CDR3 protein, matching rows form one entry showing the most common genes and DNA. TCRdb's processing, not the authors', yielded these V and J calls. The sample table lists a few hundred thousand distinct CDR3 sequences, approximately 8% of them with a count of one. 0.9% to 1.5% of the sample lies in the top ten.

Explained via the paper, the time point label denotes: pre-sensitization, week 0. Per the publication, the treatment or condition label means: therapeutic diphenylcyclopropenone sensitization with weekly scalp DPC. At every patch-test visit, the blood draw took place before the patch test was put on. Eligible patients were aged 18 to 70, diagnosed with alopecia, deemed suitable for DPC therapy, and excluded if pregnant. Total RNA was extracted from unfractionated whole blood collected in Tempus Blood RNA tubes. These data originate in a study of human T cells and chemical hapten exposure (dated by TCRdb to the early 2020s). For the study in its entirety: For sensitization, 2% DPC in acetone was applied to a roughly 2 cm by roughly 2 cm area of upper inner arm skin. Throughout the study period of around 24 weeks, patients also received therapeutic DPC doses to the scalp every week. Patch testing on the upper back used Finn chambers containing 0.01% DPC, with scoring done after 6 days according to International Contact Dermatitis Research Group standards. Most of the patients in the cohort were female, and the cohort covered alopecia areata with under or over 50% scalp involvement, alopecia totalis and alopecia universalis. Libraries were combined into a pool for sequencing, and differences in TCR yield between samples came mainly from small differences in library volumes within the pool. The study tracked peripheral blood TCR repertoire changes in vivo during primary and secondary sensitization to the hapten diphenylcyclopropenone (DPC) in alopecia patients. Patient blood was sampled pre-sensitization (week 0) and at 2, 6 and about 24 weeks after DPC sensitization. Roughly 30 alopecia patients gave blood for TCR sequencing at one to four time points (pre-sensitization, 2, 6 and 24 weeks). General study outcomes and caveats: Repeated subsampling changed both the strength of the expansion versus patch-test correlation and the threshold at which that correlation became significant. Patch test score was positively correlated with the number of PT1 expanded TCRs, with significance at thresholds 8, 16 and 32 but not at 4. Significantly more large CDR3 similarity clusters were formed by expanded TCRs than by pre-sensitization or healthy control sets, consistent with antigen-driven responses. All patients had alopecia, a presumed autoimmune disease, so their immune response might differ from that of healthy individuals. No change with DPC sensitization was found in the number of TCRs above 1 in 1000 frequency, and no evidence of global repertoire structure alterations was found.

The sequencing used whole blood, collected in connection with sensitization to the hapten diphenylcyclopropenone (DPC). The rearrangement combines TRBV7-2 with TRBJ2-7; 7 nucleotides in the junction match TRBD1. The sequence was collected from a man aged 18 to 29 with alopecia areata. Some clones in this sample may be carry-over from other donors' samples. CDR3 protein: CASSSRDSSYEQYF. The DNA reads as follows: TGTGCCAGCAGCAGCCGGGACAGCTCCTACGAGCAGTACTTC. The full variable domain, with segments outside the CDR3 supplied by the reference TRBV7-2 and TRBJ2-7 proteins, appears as GAGVSQSPSNKVTEKGKDVELRCDPISGHTALYWYRQSLGQGLEFLIYFQGNSAPDKSGLPSDRFSAERTGGSVSTLTIQRTQQEDSAVYLCASSSRDSSYEQYFGPGTRLTVT.